Listed below are T cell receptor beta chains from one sample, sequenced in a study of CD8 T cells in ankylosing spondylitis. TCRdb redid the calling of the 5' RACE reads with MiXCR, one entry per CDR3 protein. The sample has hundreds of thousands of distinct CDR3 sequences; roughly 12% are singletons. The sample was blood, either unsorted or a sorted T cell fraction (not recorded which). The origin of the receptors is a male donor with ankylosing spondylitis. The CDR3 runs from the conserved cysteine through the conserved F or W. A D gene is named only where the DNA matches it firmly. Clone size appears in some rows only: once, few, many, or a class for an expanded clone.

CDR3aa: CASSSPGQSQFSTDTQYF
CDR3nt: TGTGCCAGCAGCTCCCCGGGACAGTCCCAATTTAGCACAGATACGCAGTATTTT
v_gene: TRBV11-2
abundance: .
j_gene: TRBJ2-3
d_gene: TRBD1

CDR3aa: CASTRGYEAFF
CDR3nt: TGTGCCAGCACCCGGGGTTACGAAGCTTTCTTT
v_gene: TRBV6-5
abundance: few
j_gene: TRBJ1-1
d_gene: .

CDR3aa: CASTEDSYNEQFF
CDR3nt: TGTGCCAGCACAGAGGACTCCTACAATGAGCAGTTCTTC
v_gene: TRBV6-6
abundance: few
j_gene: TRBJ2-1
d_gene: .

CDR3aa: CASSARGEKEKLFF
CDR3nt: TGTGCCAGCAGCGCACGCGGTGAAAAGGAAAAACTGTTTTTT
v_gene: TRBV7-2
abundance: .
j_gene: TRBJ1-4
d_gene: .

CDR3aa: CASSLASGIPNEQFF
CDR3nt: TGTGCCAGCAGCTTGGCTAGCGGGATACCCAATGAGCAGTTCTTC
v_gene: TRBV7-3
abundance: .
j_gene: TRBJ2-1
d_gene: TRBD2

CDR3aa: CASSATGTGRYGYTF
CDR3nt: TGCGCCAGCAGCGCCACCGGGACAGGGCGGTATGGCTACACCTTC
v_gene: TRBV5-1
abundance: .
j_gene: TRBJ1-2
d_gene: TRBD1

CDR3aa: CASSLQGLGRNEQFF
CDR3nt: TGCGCCAGCAGCCTACAGGGCCTGGGGCGCAATGAGCAGTTCTTC
v_gene: TRBV5-1
abundance: .
j_gene: TRBJ2-1
d_gene: .

CDR3aa: CASSRAGAPDTQYF
CDR3nt: TGTGCCAGCAGCAGAGCGGGGGCCCCAGATACGCAGTATTTT
v_gene: TRBV5-5
abundance: .
j_gene: TRBJ2-3
d_gene: TRBD2

CDR3aa: CASSPQRTSYNEQFF
CDR3nt: TGTGCCAGCAGCCCCCAGCGGACTAGCTACAATGAGCAGTTCTTC
v_gene: TRBV7-2
abundance: many
j_gene: TRBJ2-1
d_gene: TRBD2

CDR3aa: CSVGLLGELFF
CDR3nt: TGCAGCGTAGGACTCCTCGGGGAGCTGTTTTTT
v_gene: TRBV29-1
abundance: many
j_gene: TRBJ2-2
d_gene: .

CDR3aa: CASSLLPETDTQYF
CDR3nt: TGCGCCAGCAGCTTGTTGCCAGAAACAGATACGCAGTATTTT
v_gene: TRBV5-1
abundance: many
j_gene: TRBJ2-3
d_gene: .

CDR3aa: CASSTGGRSINPQHF
CDR3nt: TGTGCCAGTAGCACAGGAGGACGGTCAATCAATCCCCAGCATTTT
v_gene: TRBV19
abundance: .
j_gene: TRBJ1-5
d_gene: .

CDR3aa: CSVVVGPEETQYF
CDR3nt: TGCAGCGTTGTGGTAGGGCCGGAAGAGACCCAGTACTTC
v_gene: TRBV29-1
abundance: few
j_gene: TRBJ2-5
d_gene: .

CDR3aa: CASSQSYSQEQYF
CDR3nt: TGTGCCAGCAGCCAGAGCTATTCCCAAGAGCAGTACTTC
v_gene: TRBV7-6
abundance: .
j_gene: TRBJ2-7
d_gene: .

CDR3aa: CSARDPSGSGDEQFF
CDR3nt: TGCAGTGCTAGGGACCCTAGCGGGAGTGGGGATGAGCAGTTCTTC
v_gene: TRBV20-1
abundance: .
j_gene: TRBJ2-1
d_gene: TRBD2

CDR3aa: CASSLEFFEQYF
CDR3nt: TGTGCCAGCAGTTTGGAGTTTTTCGAGCAGTACTTC
v_gene: TRBV12-3/TRBV12-4
abundance: many
j_gene: TRBJ2-7
d_gene: .

CDR3aa: CASSALSGRINTGELFF
CDR3nt: TGTGCCAGCAGCGCCCTTAGCGGGAGGATTAACACCGGGGAGCTGTTTTTT
v_gene: TRBV2
abundance: few
j_gene: TRBJ2-2
d_gene: TRBD2

CDR3aa: CASSLFSGGAADTQYF
CDR3nt: TGCGCCAGCAGCTTGTTTAGCGGGGGGGCGGCAGATACGCAGTATTTT
v_gene: TRBV5-1
abundance: .
j_gene: TRBJ2-3
d_gene: TRBD2

CDR3aa: CASSQETSEGVTQYF
CDR3nt: TGTGCCAGCAGCCAAGAAACTAGCGAAGGTGTGACCCAGTACTTC
v_gene: TRBV4-2
abundance: .
j_gene: TRBJ2-5
d_gene: TRBD2

CDR3aa: CSVDTGQGRKGDYGYTF
CDR3nt: TGCAGCGTTGATACAGGACAGGGAAGGAAAGGGGACTATGGCTACACCTTC
v_gene: TRBV29-1
abundance: few
j_gene: TRBJ1-2
d_gene: TRBD1

CDR3aa: CASSQSREQFF
CDR3nt: TGTGCCAGCAGCCAGAGCAGGGAGCAGTTCTTC
v_gene: TRBV11-3
abundance: .
j_gene: TRBJ2-1
d_gene: .

CDR3aa: CSARVVSELAYNEQFF
CDR3nt: TGCAGTGCTAGAGTCGTGAGCGAACTAGCCTACAATGAGCAGTTCTTC
v_gene: TRBV20-1
abundance: .
j_gene: TRBJ2-1
d_gene: .

CDR3aa: CASSLMWGNTEAFF
CDR3nt: TGTGCCAGCAGCTTAATGTGGGGGAACACTGAAGCTTTCTTT
v_gene: TRBV7-2
abundance: .
j_gene: TRBJ1-1
d_gene: .

CDR3aa: CSAAVAVQETQYF
CDR3nt: TGCAGTGCTGCAGTGGCGGTGCAAGAGACCCAGTACTTC
v_gene: TRBV20-1
abundance: once
j_gene: TRBJ2-5
d_gene: .

CDR3aa: CSARETSGSSYEQYF
CDR3nt: TGCAGTGCTAGAGAAACTAGCGGGAGCTCCTACGAGCAGTACTTC
v_gene: TRBV20-1
abundance: many
j_gene: TRBJ2-7
d_gene: TRBD2

CDR3aa: CASSSRGSRGTDTQYF
CDR3nt: TGTGCCAGCAGCTCGAGGGGAAGCCGAGGGACAGATACGCAGTATTTT
v_gene: TRBV11-2
abundance: .
j_gene: TRBJ2-3
d_gene: .

CDR3aa: CASSPPRPGANVLTF
CDR3nt: TGTGCCAGCTCACCACCTCGCCCGGGAGCCAACGTCCTGACTTTC
v_gene: TRBV18
abundance: .
j_gene: TRBJ2-6
d_gene: .

CDR3aa: CSVEERYGGIRNEQFF
CDR3nt: TGCAGCGTTGAAGAAAGATATGGGGGAATTAGGAATGAGCAGTTCTTC
v_gene: TRBV29-1
abundance: few
j_gene: TRBJ2-1
d_gene: .

CDR3aa: CASSQVLAGGAGELFF
CDR3nt: TGCGCCAGCAGCCAAGTCCTAGCGGGAGGGGCCGGGGAGCTGTTTTTT
v_gene: TRBV4-1
abundance: .
j_gene: TRBJ2-2
d_gene: TRBD2

CDR3aa: CASSLTRDRAYEQYF
CDR3nt: TGTGCCAGCAGTTTAACCCGGGACAGAGCCTACGAGCAGTACTTC
v_gene: TRBV7-2
abundance: .
j_gene: TRBJ2-7
d_gene: TRBD1

CDR3aa: CASSYQLGSAQETQYF
CDR3nt: TGTGCCAGCAGTTACCAATTGGGTAGCGCCCAAGAGACCCAGTACTTC
v_gene: TRBV6-5
abundance: .
j_gene: TRBJ2-5
d_gene: .

CDR3aa: CSARDFRGLDTEAFF
CDR3nt: TGCAGTGCTAGAGACTTCCGTGGGCTGGACACTGAAGCTTTCTTT
v_gene: TRBV20-1
abundance: .
j_gene: TRBJ1-1
d_gene: .

CDR3aa: CASSLVLAQTDTQYF
CDR3nt: TGCGCCAGCAGCTTGGTACTAGCGCAGACAGATACGCAGTATTTT
v_gene: TRBV5-1
abundance: few
j_gene: TRBJ2-3
d_gene: TRBD2

CDR3aa: CASSQRNRAGPRTSKLFF
CDR3nt: TGTGCCAGCAGTCAACGTAATAGGGCGGGACCCAGGACTTCAAAACTGTTTTTT
v_gene: TRBV2
abundance: .
j_gene: TRBJ1-4
d_gene: .

CDR3aa: CASSPAGSGTMGEQYF
CDR3nt: TGCGCCAGCAGCCCGGCCGGTAGCGGGACAATGGGCGAGCAGTACTTC
v_gene: TRBV5-1
abundance: few
j_gene: TRBJ2-7
d_gene: TRBD2

CDR3aa: CSARRQGVPYGQYF
CDR3nt: TGCAGTGCTAGAAGGCAGGGGGTCCCCTACGGGCAGTACTTC
v_gene: TRBV20-1
abundance: few
j_gene: TRBJ2-7
d_gene: TRBD1

CDR3aa: CASSEMGGTNEKLFF
CDR3nt: TGTGCCAGCAGTGAAATGGGTGGAACTAATGAAAAACTGTTTTTT
v_gene: TRBV2
abundance: .
j_gene: TRBJ1-4
d_gene: .

CDR3aa: CASSSQGRGAYEQYF
CDR3nt: TGCGCCAGCAGCTCCCAGGGGAGAGGCGCCTACGAGCAGTACTTC
v_gene: TRBV5-1
abundance: many
j_gene: TRBJ2-7
d_gene: .

CDR3aa: CASSQPQSPSGTSGEETQYF
CDR3nt: TGCGCCAGCAGCCAACCTCAGTCACCTTCCGGGACTAGCGGGGAAGAGACCCAGTACTTC
v_gene: TRBV4-3
abundance: many
j_gene: TRBJ2-5
d_gene: TRBD2

CDR3aa: CASSIFSQNQPQHF
CDR3nt: TGTGCCAGTAGTATTTTCAGCCAGAATCAGCCCCAGCATTTT
v_gene: TRBV19
abundance: few
j_gene: TRBJ1-5
d_gene: .

CDR3aa: CASSTNRANQPQHF
CDR3nt: TGTGCCAGCAGCACTAACAGGGCTAATCAGCCCCAGCATTTT
v_gene: TRBV7-2
abundance: .
j_gene: TRBJ1-5
d_gene: .

CDR3aa: CASSLRDRHNSPLHF
CDR3nt: TGTGCCAGCAGCCTACGGGACAGACATAATTCACCCCTCCACTTT
v_gene: TRBV5-6
abundance: many
j_gene: TRBJ1-6
d_gene: TRBD1

CDR3aa: CASSLDGGRWNIQYF
CDR3nt: TGCGCCAGCAGCTTGGATGGCGGGAGGTGGAACATTCAGTACTTC
v_gene: TRBV5-1
abundance: .
j_gene: TRBJ2-4
d_gene: TRBD2

CDR3aa: CSVSTSGSWGDTQYF
CDR3nt: TGCAGCGTTTCGACTAGCGGGAGTTGGGGAGATACGCAGTATTTT
v_gene: TRBV29-1
abundance: few
j_gene: TRBJ2-3
d_gene: TRBD2

CDR3aa: CASSLSWGRRLEQYF
CDR3nt: TGTGCCAGCAGTTTATCGTGGGGGAGACGATTAGAGCAGTACTTC
v_gene: TRBV27
abundance: .
j_gene: TRBJ2-7
d_gene: .

CDR3aa: CASSQDLRYRGGQETQYF
CDR3nt: TGCGCCAGCAGCCAAGATCTGAGGTATCGAGGGGGACAAGAGACCCAGTACTTC
v_gene: TRBV4-3
abundance: few
j_gene: TRBJ2-5
d_gene: .

CDR3aa: CASSLVPELGEQFF
CDR3nt: TGCGCCAGCAGCTTGGTCCCAGAACTCGGTGAGCAGTTCTTC
v_gene: TRBV5-1
abundance: many
j_gene: TRBJ2-1
d_gene: .

CDR3aa: CSSPAWGVDTEAFF
CDR3nt: TGCAGCTCCCCGGCGTGGGGAGTAGACACTGAAGCTTTCTTT
v_gene: TRBV29-1
abundance: many
j_gene: TRBJ1-1
d_gene: .

CDR3aa: CASSYPGSRTGELFF
CDR3nt: TGTGCCAGCAGTTACCCGGGAAGTAGGACCGGGGAGCTGTTTTTT
v_gene: TRBV6-5
abundance: .
j_gene: TRBJ2-2
d_gene: .

CDR3aa: CASSVGAGGHPYNEQFF
CDR3nt: TGTGCCAGCAGCGTAGGGGCAGGGGGCCATCCTTACAATGAGCAGTTCTTC
v_gene: TRBV9
abundance: few
j_gene: TRBJ2-1
d_gene: TRBD1

CDR3aa: CATSPRPRDIAGYTF
CDR3nt: TGTGCCACCAGCCCCCGGCCCCGGGACATTGCTGGCTACACCTTC
v_gene: TRBV15
abundance: many
j_gene: TRBJ1-2
d_gene: .

CDR3aa: CASSQDGPSSYNSPLHF
CDR3nt: TGCGCCAGCAGCCAAGATGGCCCCAGCTCCTATAATTCACCCCTCCACTTT
v_gene: TRBV4-3
abundance: .
j_gene: TRBJ1-6
d_gene: .

CDR3aa: CAISESRDRGEPFF
CDR3nt: TGTGCCATCAGTGAGTCGAGAGACCGCGGGGAGCCGTTCTTC
v_gene: TRBV10-3
abundance: .
j_gene: TRBJ2-1
d_gene: .

CDR3aa: CASSQAEWGGELFF
CDR3nt: TGCGCCAGCAGCCAAGCGGAGTGGGGCGGGGAGCTGTTTTTT
v_gene: TRBV4-3
abundance: .
j_gene: TRBJ2-2
d_gene: .

CDR3aa: CASSQDWGGGTDTQYF
CDR3nt: TGCGCCAGCAGCCAAGATTGGGGTGGGGGCACAGATACGCAGTATTTT
v_gene: TRBV4-2
abundance: .
j_gene: TRBJ2-3
d_gene: .

CDR3aa: CSALRQGKKTQYF
CDR3nt: TGCAGTGCCCTACGACAGGGGAAAAAGACCCAGTACTTC
v_gene: TRBV20-1
abundance: .
j_gene: TRBJ2-5
d_gene: TRBD1

CDR3aa: CASSLAGLNSYEQYF
CDR3nt: TGTGCCAGCAGCTTGGCTGGACTAAACTCCTACGAGCAGTACTTC
v_gene: TRBV5-5
abundance: many
j_gene: TRBJ2-7
d_gene: .

CDR3aa: CASSPPENIQYF
CDR3nt: TGTGCCAGCTCACCACCGGAAAACATTCAGTACTTC
v_gene: TRBV18
abundance: few
j_gene: TRBJ2-4
d_gene: .

CDR3aa: CASSFDRSRREGTEAFF
CDR3nt: TGTGCCAGCAGCTTCGACAGGTCGAGGAGGGAGGGAACTGAAGCTTTCTTT
v_gene: TRBV7-2
abundance: few
j_gene: TRBJ1-1
d_gene: .

CDR3aa: CASSSPGAVNYGYTF
CDR3nt: TGTGCCAGCAGTTCCCCGGGGGCTGTTAACTATGGCTACACCTTC
v_gene: TRBV12-3/TRBV12-4
abundance: .
j_gene: TRBJ1-2
d_gene: .